This entry lists 17 T cell receptor beta chains sequenced from one sample in a study of T cell responses to AZD1222 COVID-19 vaccine. Sequenced by immunoSEQ multiplex PCR; TCRdb stores in-frame clones only, minus some. The sample has about 130,000 clones, about nine tenths seen once; the top ten hold 1.3% to 1.5%. Material: peripheral blood, obtained on day 0 of AZD1222 vaccination. These receptors all come from an adult in good health.

The CDR3 reads CASSQVGRRNTEAFF. For the CDR3, the DNA is TGTGCCAGCAGCCAAGTGGGTCGAAGGAACACTGAAGCTTTCTTT. J is TRBJ1-1 and V is TRBV3-1 (or the pseudogene TRBV3-2); D ambiguous. Trimming cost V 1 base and J 1 base, with 10 bases left between them. This CDR3 comprises 15 residues. Per germline, CDR1 LGHDT and CDR2 YNNKEL (reference sequence).

The rearrangement joins TRBV30 to TRBJ1-1, with unresolved D. The V end lost 4 bases, the J end lost 1 base, and 10 bases lay between the germline ends. This CDR3 region has 13 residues. Germline values: CDR1 GTSNPN, CDR2 SVGIG (reference sequence). The CDR3 DNA follows: TGTGCCTGGACCAGGCAGCCGAACACTGAAGCTTTCTTT. Encoded protein: CAWTRQPNTEAFF. Full variable domain (remainder filled in from reference TRBV30 and TRBJ1-1): SQTIHQWPATLVQPVGSPLSLECTVEGTSNPNLYWYRQAAGRGLQLLFYSVGIGQISSEVPQNLSASRPQDRQFILSSKKLLLSDSGFYLCAWTRQPNTEAFFGQGTRLTVV.

The DNA of the CDR3 is TGTGCCAGCAGCTTGCGAGGGGGGGATTCACCCCTCCACTTT. This sequence encodes CASSLRGGDSPLHF. The rearrangement links TRBV7-9 to TRBJ1-6; TRBD1 is a possible D gene (6 bases). The CDR3 has 14 residues. The V and J ends lost 3 bases and 8 bases respectively, with 11 bases between them. Germline V gene lookup returns CDR1 SEHNR and CDR2 FQNEAQ (reference sequence). Drawing the rest from reference TRBV7-9 and TRBJ1-6, the complete variable domain is DTGVSQNPRHKITKRGQNVTFRCDPISEHNRLYWYRQTLGQGPEFLTYFQNEAQLEKSRLLSDRFSAERPKGSFSTLEIQRTEQGDSAMYLCASSLRGGDSPLHFGNGTRLTVT.

The chain is built from TRBV28 and TRBJ1-2; maybe TRBD1 (6 bases). Trimming took off 8 bases at V and 8 bases at J, with 15 bases between the two ends. CDR1 and CDR2 from the germline V gene are MDHEN and SYDVKM. The CDR3 has 12 residues. The CDR3 loop is CASYRGGFGYTF. CDR3 DNA sequence: TGTGCCAGCTACAGAGGGGGATTCGGCTACACCTTC.

This chain joins TRBV4-1 and TRBJ2-7, with D possibly being TRBD1 (5 bases). V gave up 0 bases and J gave up 5 bases, with 11 bases separating them. The length of the CDR3 is 14 residues. CDR1 is MGHRA and CDR2 is YSYEKL in the germline V gene. The CDR3 is CASSQDRVVNEQYF. DNA for the CDR3: TGCGCCAGCAGCCAAGACAGGGTTGTTAACGAGCAGTACTTC.

The chain joins TRBV7-2 to TRBJ2-1; tentatively, D is TRBD1 or TRBD2 (6 bases each). Trimming took off 5 bases at V and 4 bases at J, with 15 bases between the two ends. Germline V gene data show CDR1 as SGHTA and CDR2 as FQGNSA. The CDR3 totals 15 residues. The CDR3 sequence: CASSLARGPYNEQFF. DNA for the CDR3: TGTGCCAGCAGCCTGGCCCGGGGGCCTTACAATGAGCAGTTCTTC.

The gene calls are TRBV29-1 and TRBJ1-1, with TRBD1 identical over 7 bases. The CDR3 loop spans 13 amino acids. Trimming cost V 8 bases and J 6 bases; bases outside gene matches: 12. Germline lookup yields CDR1 SQVTM and CDR2 ANQGSEA. The CDR3 loop reads CSTEQGSSSEAFF. The CDR3 DNA reads TGCAGCACTGAACAGGGGTCCTCGTCTGAAGCTTTCTTT.

As regards this clone: Other DNA sequences in this specimen translate into the identical CDR3. The V call is TRBV9, the J call TRBJ1-5; D not resolved. Trimming removed 0 bases from V and 4 bases from J, with 5 bases in between. Germline-derived CDR1 and CDR2 are SGDLS and YYNGEE. CDR3 length: 13 residues. This CDR3 reads CASSVGPNQPQHF. CDR3 bases: TGTGCCAGCAGCGTAGGGCCTAATCAGCCCCAGCATTTT.

A few counts support this clone. The chain uses TRBV2 and TRBJ2-7; possibly TRBD1 for D (5 bases). Per germline, CDR1 SNHLY and CDR2 FYNNEI. Trimming shortened V by 6 bases and J by 0 bases, and 12 bases separated the two germline ends. The CDR3 extends over 14 amino acids. Here the CDR3 DNA reads TGTGCCAGCAGGCCTCAGGGAATCTCCTACGAGCAGTACTTC. The encoded protein is CASRPQGISYEQYF.

The gene calls are TRBV29-1 and TRBJ1-3; TRBD1 matches at 8 bases. Germline-derived CDR1 and CDR2 are SQVTM and ANQGSEA. The trim removed 7 bases at V and 3 bases at J, leaving 5 bases unmatched. CDR3 size: 13 residues. CDR3: CSADRGGGNTIYF. As DNA, the CDR3 is TGCAGCGCCGACAGGGGAGGTGGAAACACCATATATTTT.

The rearrangement links TRBV7-2 to TRBJ2-2; D remains ambiguous. CDR3 size: 15 residues. Trimming left V 2 bases short and J 3 bases short, with 10 bases between. Germline CDR1 and CDR2: SGHTA and FQGNSA. The CDR3 nucleotides are TGTGCCAGCAGCTTAAATGGACCGGACACCGGGGAGCTGTTTTTT. Protein sequence: CASSLNGPDTGELFF.

The gene calls are TRBV25-1 and TRBJ1-2; 7 bases match TRBD1. The germline gives CDR1 MGHDK, CDR2 SYGVNS. With V trimmed by 7 bases and J by 4 bases, 3 bases remained unmatched. The CDR3 sequence is 12 residues long. The CDR3 loop reads CASTGGGYGYTF. CDR3 nucleotide sequence: TGTGCCAGCACAGGGGGTGGCTATGGCTACACCTTC.

This chain uses TRBV4-1 with TRBJ2-7, with unresolved D. CDR1 and CDR2 from the germline V gene are MGHRA and YSYEKL. The CDR3 totals 14 residues. V shed 1 base and J shed 1 base, with 8 bases lying between them. CDR3 coding DNA: TGCGCCAGCAGCCAAGTTCCTTCTTCCTACGAGCAGTACTTC. Translating gives CASSQVPSSYEQYF.

This clone was detected once. The chain couples TRBV19 to TRBJ1-1; 7 positions match TRBD1. The CDR3 loop spans 13 amino acids. Germline V gene data show CDR1 as LNHDA and CDR2 as SQIVND (reference sequence). The V segment lost 4 bases and the J segment 5 bases; nucleotides outside the gene matches: 4. CDR3 residues: CASSRDRRTEAFF. Written as DNA, the CDR3 is TGTGCCAGTAGTAGGGACAGAAGGACTGAAGCTTTCTTT.

This sequence joins TRBV27 and TRBJ1-5; TRBD1 aligns across 9 bases. Per germline, CDR1 MNHEY and CDR2 SMNVEV (reference sequence). The CDR3 runs to 16 residues. Trimming cost V 0 bases and J 5 bases; bases outside gene matches: 5. The CDR3 coding sequence is TGTGCCAGCAGTTTATCGGCGACAGGGGGGCATCAGCCCCAGCATTTT. It yields the protein CASSLSATGGHQPQHF.

The genes are TRBV5-4 and TRBJ2-3; D gene ambiguous. The CDR3 has 16 amino acids. CDR1 SGHNT and CDR2 YYREEE come from the germline V gene (reference sequence). Trimming removed 4 bases at V and 0 bases at J, with 15 bases between. Here the CDR3 reads CASSPRAASSTDTQYF. The CDR3 region has the DNA TGTGCCAGCAGCCCCCGGGCGGCCTCTAGCACAGATACGCAGTATTTT. The full variable domain, rest sourced from reference TRBV5-4 and TRBJ2-3, is ETGVTQSPTHLIKTRGQQVTLRCSSQSGHNTVSWYQQALGQGPQFIFQYYREEENGRGNFPPRFSGLQFPNYSSELNVNALELDDSALYLCASSPRAASSTDTQYFGPGTRLTVL.

J is TRBJ1-1 and V is TRBV7-3, with 9 bases that match TRBD1. This CDR3 region has 14 residues. From germline, CDR1 is SGHTA and CDR2 FQGTGA. V lost 4 bases, J lost 6 bases, and 6 bases stayed unmatched. Written as DNA, the CDR3 is TGTGCCAGCAGCTCCGGGACAGGGAGCGCTGAAGCTTTCTTT. This encodes CASSSGTGSAEAFF.